These T cell receptor beta chains were read from a single sample in a study of OX40 agonist ivuxolimab in advanced cancers. Generated by immunoSEQ multiplex PCR, the TCRdb table keeps only in-frame clones and is missing some. This table holds roughly 70,000 clones, approximately 85% found once. The sample here was CD4+ or CD8+ T cells sorted from blood, taken in a trial of the OX40 agonist ivuxolimab. The source of these receptors is an adult with an advanced solid tumor such as melanoma, head and neck, liver or kidney cancer. Both conserved end residues are part of each CDR3. Each record gives: V gene, D gene, J gene, clone size, CDR3 protein, CDR3 DNA. D genes are given only for firm matches. Clone size appears in some rows only: once, few, many, or a class for an expanded clone.

TRBV6-5	TRBD1	TRBJ1-2	.	CASISKAGGNYGYTF	TGTGCCAGCATATCGAAGGCAGGGGGCAACTATGGCTACACCTTC
TRBV2	TRBD2	TRBJ2-1	.	CASRPPGLAGSEQFF	TGTGCCAGCAGACCCCCGGGACTAGCGGGAAGTGAGCAGTTCTTC
TRBV15	.	TRBJ2-3	.	CATSRGFSTDTQYF	TGTGCCACCAGCAGGGGTTTTTCCACAGATACGCAGTATTTT
TRBV6-5	.	TRBJ2-7	.	CASSYVGEEQYF	TGTGCCAGCAGTTACGTAGGAGAGGAGCAGTACTTC
TRBV30	TRBD1	TRBJ1-6	.	CASNRDRENSPLHF	TGTGCCTCTAACCGGGACAGGGAAAATTCACCCCTCCACTTT
TRBV9	TRBD2	TRBJ2-1	.	CASSVGAGAYNEQFF	TGTGCCAGCAGCGTAGGAGCGGGAGCCTACAATGAGCAGTTCTTC
TRBV2	TRBD1	TRBJ1-2	.	CASSGQGYLGYTF	TGTGCCAGCAGTGGACAGGGTTATCTTGGCTACACCTTC
TRBV19	TRBD1	TRBJ2-7	.	CASRDSYYEQYF	TGTGCCAGCCGGGACAGCTACTACGAGCAGTACTTC
TRBV30	.	TRBJ1-1	.	CAWSNRNTEAFF	TGTGCCTGGAGTAATAGGAACACTGAAGCTTTCTTT
TRBV2	.	TRBJ1-6	.	CASSGGPYDSPLHF	TGTGCCAGCAGTGGTGGACCGTATGATTCACCCCTCCACTTT
TRBV6-5	.	TRBJ1-5	.	CASSSQGDQPQHF	TGTGCCAGCAGTTCGCAGGGCGATCAGCCCCAGCATTTT
TRBV6-5	.	TRBJ1-1	once	CASRTGTEAFF	TGTGCCAGCAGGACGGGCACTGAAGCTTTCTTT
TRBV4-2	.	TRBJ2-1	.	CASSQERISYNEQFF	TGTGCCAGCAGCCAAGAGCGGATTTCCTACAATGAGCAGTTCTTC
TRBV14	TRBD1	TRBJ2-7	.	CASSRRQGTVNYEQYF	TGTGCCAGCAGCCGAAGGCAAGGGACAGTTAACTACGAGCAGTACTTC
TRBV7-6	.	TRBJ1-5	.	CASSLGAPGGQPQHF	TGTGCCAGCAGCTTAGGGGCCCCGGGGGGTCAGCCCCAGCATTTT
TRBV7-7	.	TRBJ2-2	.	CASSLRETGELFF	TGTGCTAGCAGCTTGCGGGAAACCGGGGAGCTGTTTTTT
TRBV5-1	.	TRBJ2-5	.	CASSAGQQETQYF	TGCGCCAGCAGCGCGGGACAGCAAGAGACCCAGTACTTC
TRBV5-1	TRBD2	TRBJ2-2	.	CASREGLLPELFF	TGCGCCAGTAGGGAGGGCCTGCTACCCGAGCTGTTTTTT
TRBV19	.	TRBJ1-5	few	CASSIAGFSNQPQHF	TGTGCCAGTAGTATAGCAGGGTTTAGCAATCAGCCCCAGCATTTT
TRBV5-6	.	TRBJ2-2	.	CASSLPGLGGELFF	TGTGCCAGCAGCTTGCCGGGCCTGGGCGGGGAGCTGTTTTTT
TRBV30	TRBD1	TRBJ1-6	few	CAWSVRTGDNSPLHF	TGTGCCTGGAGTGTCCGGACAGGCGATAATTCACCCCTCCACTTT
TRBV10-3	.	TRBJ1-6	.	CAISESAQDNSPLHF	TGTGCCATCAGTGAGTCGGCGCAGGATAATTCACCCCTCCACTTT